This note documents a single T cell receptor beta chain sequence. These data are taken from a study of technical replicates of blood from four donors. This CDR3 region has 15 residues. Germline lookup yields CDR1 MGHRA and CDR2 YSYEKL. The V gene end was trimmed by 0 bases and the J gene end by 8 bases; junction bases not matched to a gene: 6. Repertoires were generated with immunoSEQ multiplex PCR, while TCRdb's copy carries only in-frame clones and drops some. The sample carries about 57,000 clones, around 93% recorded once. The source of this sequence is a human donor in good health. Some clones in this sample may be carry-over from other donors' samples. The chain has TRBV4-1 and TRBJ1-4, with 7 bases aligning to TRBD1. The sequencing input was PBMCs. The chain's CDR3 is CASSQEQGYVEKLFF. CDR3 bases: TGCGCCAGCAGCCAAGAACAGGGGTATGTGGAAAAACTGTTTTTT.